This TCR beta chain is from a study of T cells in Graves' hyperthyroidism and ophthalmopathy. Overall study: Peripheral blood specimens were obtained at initial diagnosis, prior to any treatment.

Amplification of TCR beta CDR3 regions used RNA as the template. An initial round of RT-PCR targeting the TCR CDR3 relied on the HTBI primer set. MiXCR, run by TCRdb on the multiplex PCR reads, gives a single entry per CDR3 protein. This table holds roughly 840,000 distinct CDR3 sequences, about two fifths found once. The authors deemed Graves' hyperthyroidism stable absent ophthalmopathy progression within 18 months. The CDR3 spans 12 residues. Per germline, CDR1 MNHEY and CDR2 SVGAGI. With 6 bases removed from V and 4 bases from J, the gap between germline ends came to 9 bases. The receptor was isolated from a man aged 18 to 29 with Graves' hyperthyroidism. The chain has TRBV6-5 and TRBJ1-2; D not resolved. The material sequenced was blood. The CDR3 spells CASRTQIYGYTF. In DNA form, the CDR3 reads TGTGCCAGCAGGACTCAAATCTATGGCTACACCTTC.